The clone carrying this T cell receptor (beta chain) was observed a single time. This specimen belongs to a study of T cell changes during pregnancy in multiple sclerosis. The CDR3 extends over 17 amino acids. J was trimmed by 5 bases and V by 0 bases; bases with no gene match: 9. Germline CDR1 reads SNHLY; CDR2 reads FYNNEI. Sequencing used immunoSEQ multiplex PCR; TCRdb keeps in-frame clones, though not all of them. The sample holds approximately 100,000 clones, 85% to 95% seen once. The receptor was isolated from a female donor with multiple sclerosis, enrolled in a pregnancy study. The chain has TRBV2 and TRBJ2-5; 10 nucleotides agree with TRBD2. Sequencing used peripheral blood, obtained in the third trimester of pregnancy. The CDR3 region has the DNA TGTGCCAGCAGTGAAGCGCTTCTAGCGGGGGAATGGGAGACCCAGTACTTC. Protein: CASSEALLAGEWETQYF.